These 15 T cell receptor beta chains were all obtained from the same sample, sequenced in a study of CD8+ T cells in alopecia areata (dated by TCRdb to the late 2010s). Reading the label with the study, this specimen's time point is: baseline before oral tofacitinib. Receptor amplification or capture employed the immunoSEQ multiplex PCR assay. For TCR sequencing, RNA was extracted from every sample and reverse transcribed into cDNA to serve as template. TCRdb retrieved this table from immuneACCESS and kept in-frame rearrangements only. Not all clones are present; in checked studies, unresolved V genes account for under half, and no reason is known for the remainder. In all, the sample holds over 120,000 clones, and under 60% of those were seen once. The ten largest clones capture 5% to 7% of the sample. Sequences were derived from CD4+ T cells sorted from blood, sampled at week 0. These receptors came from a human donor with alopecia areata.

Relative to its sample, this clone is medium-sized (0.01 to 0.1%). The chain links TRBV7-2 to TRBJ2-2; 7 nucleotides match TRBD1. CDR1 SGHTA and CDR2 FQGNSA come from the germline V gene. The CDR3 is 13 amino acids. V lost 4 bases, J lost 6 bases, and 2 bases stayed unmatched. The CDR3 region is CASSSTGSGELFF. CDR3 nucleotide sequence: TGTGCCAGCAGCTCGACAGGGTCCGGGGAGCTGTTTTTT.

This clone turned up a few times. The rearrangement uses TRBV4-2 and TRBJ1-1; a possible D gene is TRBD1 (6 bases). V was pared by 0 bases and J by 9 bases, with 11 bases between. Germline lookup yields CDR1 LGHNA and CDR2 YNFKEQ. CDR3 length equals 13 residues. The CDR3 region is CASSQDPGGKAFF. For the CDR3, the DNA is TGTGCCAGCAGCCAAGATCCGGGGGGCAAAGCTTTCTTT.

Comments on this clone: At one end, the junction sequence differs from germline, possibly due to a read error. The gene calls are TRBV2 and TRBJ2-5; maybe TRBD2 (6 bases). The germline V gene has CDR1 SNHLY and CDR2 FYNNEI. This CDR3 contains 12 residues. DNA for the CDR3: TGTGCCAGCAGTGAAGCGCTCGGCGGGGTCGACTTC. Translating it yields CASSEALGGVDF.

This rearrangement joins TRBV30 to TRBJ2-7; TRBD1 aligns across 12 bases. Germline V gene data show CDR1 as GTSNPN and CDR2 as SVGIG (reference sequence). The CDR3 consists of 13 residues. Losses at the gene ends were 7 bases for V and 9 bases for J; bases not matched to a gene: 10. CDR3 DNA sequence: TGTGCCTCGGGACAGGGGGCCCTCAGCGGGCAGTACTTC. This encodes CASGQGALSGQYF.

Note on this clone: The same CDR3 arises from other DNA sequences in this sample as well. The chain is built from TRBV18 and TRBJ1-2; unclear D gene. This CDR3 is built from 14 residues. V was clipped by 3 bases and J by 0 bases, with 8 bases between them. CDR1 and CDR2 from the germline V gene are KGHSH and LQKENI. The CDR3 DNA reads as TGTGCCAGCTCACCGTCAGGTTCTAACTATGGCTACACCTTC. It specifies CASSPSGSNYGYTF.

The J gene is TRBJ2-5, the V gene TRBV21-1. TRBV21-1 constitutes a pseudogene. The CDR3 totals 15 residues. As DNA, the CDR3 is TGTGCCAGCAGCAAATCCGACCTCGTTCAAGAGACCCAGTACTTC. Its protein product is CASSKSDLVQETQYF.

This clone was recorded a few times. This chain uses TRBV29-1 with TRBJ1-2, with D perhaps TRBD1 (5 bases). With 5 bases removed from V and 0 bases from J, the gap between germline ends came to 13 bases. Per germline, CDR1 SQVTM and CDR2 ANQGSEA. The CDR3 has 14 residues. CDR3 region: CSVRRQYSNYGYTF. The CDR3 nucleotides read TGCAGCGTTCGAAGACAGTACTCTAACTATGGCTACACCTTC. The variable domain in full, completed from reference TRBV29-1 and TRBJ1-2, reads SAVISQKPSRDICQRGTSLTIQCQVDSQVTMMFWYRQQPGQSLTLIATANQGSEATYESGFVIDKFPISRPNLTFSTLTVSNMSPEDSSIYLCSVRRQYSNYGYTFGSGTRLTVV.

This chain uses TRBV29-1 with TRBJ1-4; the D is unclear. V shed 4 bases and J shed 5 bases, with 17 bases lying between them. This CDR3 contains 15 residues. Germline V CDR1 and CDR2: SQVTM, ANQGSEA. CDR3 bases: TGCAGCGTTGTATTGAAGGCCGGACCAAATGAAAAACTGTTTTTT. Its protein is CSVVLKAGPNEKLFF.

The chain couples TRBV6-5 to TRBJ2-5; 8 bases align to TRBD2. The CDR3 spans 14 residues. J lost 7 bases, V lost 0 bases, and 4 bases had no gene match. Germline CDR1 MNHEY, CDR2 SVGAGI. The CDR3 protein is CASSYSPLAGTQYF. The CDR3 region has the DNA TGTGCCAGCAGTTACTCCCCGCTAGCGGGGACCCAGTACTTC.

This rearrangement joins TRBV11-2 to TRBJ2-7; 9 bases align to TRBD2. The trim removed 5 bases at V and 0 bases at J, leaving 11 bases unmatched. The CDR3 covers 17 residues. CDR1 is SGHAT and CDR2 is FQNNGV in the germline V gene. For the CDR3, the DNA is TGTGCCAGCAGCCCCCTGCGACTAGCGGTGAGCTCCTACGAGCAGTACTTC. Amino acids: CASSPLRLAVSSYEQYF.

The chain uses TRBV2 and TRBJ1-2; D is undetermined. Trimming removed 4 bases at V and 0 bases at J, with 6 bases between. The V gene's germline CDR1 is SNHLY and CDR2 FYNNEI. The CDR3 contains 13 residues. CDR3 in amino acids: CASSVGANYGYTF. The CDR3 nucleotides are TGTGCCAGCAGTGTCGGGGCTAACTATGGCTACACCTTC.

This clone was detected a few times. The CDR3 reads CASSQIGEQYF. The CDR3 bases are TGTGCCAGCAGCCAAATCGGGGAGCAGTACTTC. This chain uses TRBV7-9 with TRBJ2-7, with no clear D. Trimming removed 5 bases from V and 7 bases from J, with 9 bases in between. CDR1 and CDR2 from the germline V gene are SEHNR and FQNEAQ (reference sequence). This CDR3 region has 11 residues.

This rearrangement joins TRBV29-1 to TRBJ1-1; 9 bases are shared with TRBD1. V lost 4 bases to trimming and J lost 10 bases; unmatched junction nucleotides: 10. The CDR3 is 13 residues long. From germline, CDR1 is SQVTM and CDR2 ANQGSEA. The CDR3 is CSVATQGAEAAFF. In nucleotides, the CDR3 is TGCAGCGTTGCTACACAGGGGGCGGAGGCAGCTTTCTTT.

V is TRBV6-6 and J is TRBJ1-2; possible D gene TRBD1, 5 bases. This CDR3 spans 15 amino acids. CDR1 MNHNY and CDR2 SVGAGI come from the germline V gene (reference sequence). V lost 2 bases to trimming and J lost 5 bases, with 15 bases between them. CDR3 sequence (DNA): TGTGCCAGCAGTTACGGGCAGGGACCTGGGTATGGCTACACCTTC. It specifies CASSYGQGPGYGYTF.

J is TRBJ2-3 and V is TRBV29-1, with 7 bases that match TRBD1. V was pared by 6 bases and J by 3 bases, with 6 bases of the junction left unmatched. The CDR3 totals 13 residues. Germline-derived CDR1 and CDR2 are SQVTM and ANQGSEA. CDR3 loop: CSVNPTGTDTQYF. The CDR3 nucleotides read TGCAGCGTAAACCCGACAGGGACAGATACGCAGTATTTT.